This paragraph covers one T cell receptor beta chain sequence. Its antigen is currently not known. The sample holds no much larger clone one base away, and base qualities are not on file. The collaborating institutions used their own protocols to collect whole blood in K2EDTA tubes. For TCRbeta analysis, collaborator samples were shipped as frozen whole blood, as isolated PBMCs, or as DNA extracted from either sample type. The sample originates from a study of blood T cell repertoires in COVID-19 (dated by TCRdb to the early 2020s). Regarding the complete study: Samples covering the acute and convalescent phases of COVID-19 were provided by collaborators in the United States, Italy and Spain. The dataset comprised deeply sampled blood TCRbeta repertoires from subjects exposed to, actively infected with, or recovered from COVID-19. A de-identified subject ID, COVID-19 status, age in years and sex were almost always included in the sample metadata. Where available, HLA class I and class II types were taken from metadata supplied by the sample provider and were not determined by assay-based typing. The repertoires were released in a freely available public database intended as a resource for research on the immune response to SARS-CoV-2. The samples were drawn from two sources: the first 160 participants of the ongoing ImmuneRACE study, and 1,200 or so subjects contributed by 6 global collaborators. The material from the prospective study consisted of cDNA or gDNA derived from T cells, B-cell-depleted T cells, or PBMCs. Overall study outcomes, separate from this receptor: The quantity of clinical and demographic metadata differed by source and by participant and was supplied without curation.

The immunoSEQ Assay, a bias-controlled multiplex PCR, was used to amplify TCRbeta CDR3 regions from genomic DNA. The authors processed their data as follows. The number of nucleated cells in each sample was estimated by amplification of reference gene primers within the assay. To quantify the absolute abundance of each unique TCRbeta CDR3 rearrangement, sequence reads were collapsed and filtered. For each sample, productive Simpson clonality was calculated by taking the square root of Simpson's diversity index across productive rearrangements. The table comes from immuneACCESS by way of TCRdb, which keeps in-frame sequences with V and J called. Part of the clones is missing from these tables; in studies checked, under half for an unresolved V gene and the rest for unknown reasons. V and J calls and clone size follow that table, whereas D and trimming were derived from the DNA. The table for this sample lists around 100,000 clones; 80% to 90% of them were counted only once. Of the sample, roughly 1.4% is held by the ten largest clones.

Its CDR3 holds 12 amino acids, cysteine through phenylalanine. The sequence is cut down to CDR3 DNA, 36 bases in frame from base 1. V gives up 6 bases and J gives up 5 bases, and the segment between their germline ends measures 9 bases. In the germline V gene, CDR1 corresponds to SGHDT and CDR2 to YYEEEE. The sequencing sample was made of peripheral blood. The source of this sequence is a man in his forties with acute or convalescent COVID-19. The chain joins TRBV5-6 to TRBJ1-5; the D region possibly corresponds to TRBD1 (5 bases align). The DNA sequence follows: TGTGCCAGCACCACAGGCGATCAGCCCCAGCATTTT. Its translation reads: CASTTGDQPQHF. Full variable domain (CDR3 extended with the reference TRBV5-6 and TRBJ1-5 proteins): DAGVTQSPTHLIKTRGQQVTLRCSPKSGHDTVSWYQQALGQGPQFIFQYYEEEERQRGNFPDRFSGHQFPNYSSELNVNALLLGDSALYLCASTTGDQPQHFGDGTRLSIL.